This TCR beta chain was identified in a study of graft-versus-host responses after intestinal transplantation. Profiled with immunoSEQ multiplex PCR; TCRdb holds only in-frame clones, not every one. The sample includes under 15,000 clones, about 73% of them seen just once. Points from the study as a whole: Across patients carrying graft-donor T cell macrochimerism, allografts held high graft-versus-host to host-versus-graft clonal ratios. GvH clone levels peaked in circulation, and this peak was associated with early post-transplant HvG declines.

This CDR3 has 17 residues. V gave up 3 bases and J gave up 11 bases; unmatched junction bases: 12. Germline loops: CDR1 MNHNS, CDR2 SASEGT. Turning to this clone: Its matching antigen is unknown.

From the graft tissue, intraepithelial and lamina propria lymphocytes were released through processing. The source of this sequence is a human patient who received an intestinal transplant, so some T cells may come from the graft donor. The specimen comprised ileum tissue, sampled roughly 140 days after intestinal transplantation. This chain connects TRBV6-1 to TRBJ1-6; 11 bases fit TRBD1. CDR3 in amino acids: CASSDQPGQGVGAPLHF. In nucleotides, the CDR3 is TGTGCCAGCAGTGACCAACCGGGACAGGGGGTAGGGGCACCCCTCCACTTT.